The clone carrying this TCR beta chain was detected ten times or more. These data belong to a study of human T cells and chemical hapten exposure. MiXCR was run by TCRdb on the RACE reads, yielding one entry per CDR3 protein. The sample consists of approximately 260,000 distinct CDR3 sequences, 7.5% to 9% of them appearing once. This CDR3 region has 16 residues. Trimming pared 4 bases from V and 0 bases from J, leaving 10 bases between. Looked up from germline, CDR1 is SGHDN and CDR2 is FVKESK. Time point of the sample: pre-sensitization, week 0. Treatment meaning: therapeutic diphenylcyclopropenone sensitization with weekly scalp DPC.

The source material was whole blood, sampled in connection with sensitization to the hapten diphenylcyclopropenone (DPC). V usage is TRBV14 and J usage is TRBJ1-6; D is uncertain. The TCR sequence derives from a young man with alopecia areata. Some clones in this sample may be carry-over from other donors' samples. CDR3 loop: CASSPRRSSYNSPLHF. The CDR3 DNA reads as TGTGCCAGCAGCCCCCGTCGGAGCTCCTATAATTCACCCCTCCACTTT.